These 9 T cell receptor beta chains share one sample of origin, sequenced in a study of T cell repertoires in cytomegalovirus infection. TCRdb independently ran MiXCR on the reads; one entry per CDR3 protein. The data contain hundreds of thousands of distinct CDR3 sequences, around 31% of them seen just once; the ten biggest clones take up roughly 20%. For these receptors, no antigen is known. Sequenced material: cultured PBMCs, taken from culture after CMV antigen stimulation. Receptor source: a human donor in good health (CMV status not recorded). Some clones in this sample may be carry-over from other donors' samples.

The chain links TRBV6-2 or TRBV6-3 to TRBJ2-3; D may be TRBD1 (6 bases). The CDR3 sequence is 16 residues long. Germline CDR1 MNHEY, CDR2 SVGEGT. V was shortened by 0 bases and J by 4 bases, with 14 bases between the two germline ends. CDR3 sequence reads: CASSYSSAGVPDTQYF. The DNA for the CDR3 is TGTGCCAGCAGTTACTCGTCGGCAGGGGTGCCAGATACGCAGTATTTT.

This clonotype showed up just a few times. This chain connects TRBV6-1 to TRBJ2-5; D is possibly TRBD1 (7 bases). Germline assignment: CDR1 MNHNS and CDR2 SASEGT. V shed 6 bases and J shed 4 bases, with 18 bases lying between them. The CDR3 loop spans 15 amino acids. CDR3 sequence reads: CASSQGGKGRETQYF. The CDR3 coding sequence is TGTGCCAGCAGCCAGGGGGGCAAGGGGAGAGAGACCCAGTACTTC.

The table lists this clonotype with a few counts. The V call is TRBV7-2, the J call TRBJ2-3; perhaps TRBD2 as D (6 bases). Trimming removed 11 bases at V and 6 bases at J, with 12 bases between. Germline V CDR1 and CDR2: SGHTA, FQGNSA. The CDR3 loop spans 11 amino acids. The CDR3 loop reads CAGGKGDTQYF. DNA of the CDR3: TGTGCCGGGGGGAAAGGGGATACGCAGTATTTT.

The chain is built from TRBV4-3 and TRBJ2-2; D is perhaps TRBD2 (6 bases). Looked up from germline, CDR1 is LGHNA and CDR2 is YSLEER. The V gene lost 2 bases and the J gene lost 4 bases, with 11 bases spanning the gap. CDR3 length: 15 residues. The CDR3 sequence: CASSQHWDFTGELFF. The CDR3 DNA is TGCGCCAGCAGCCAACACTGGGACTTCACCGGGGAGCTGTTTTTT.

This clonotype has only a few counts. DNA of the CDR3: TGTGCCAGCTCATCCGATCTAGCGGGAGGGGTCGATGAGCAGTTCTTC. This encodes CASSSDLAGGVDEQFF. V gene TRBV18 combines with J gene TRBJ2-1, with TRBD2 matching 12 bases. The CDR3 length is 16 residues. The V gene end was trimmed by 5 bases and the J gene end by 8 bases; junction bases not matched to a gene: 10. Germline V gives CDR1 KGHSH, CDR2 LQKENI. The full variable domain, with the rest looked up from reference TRBV18 and TRBJ2-1, is NAGVMQNPRHLVRRRGQEARLRCSPMKGHSHVYWYRQLPEEGLKFMVYLQKENIIDESGMPKERFSAEFPKEGPSILRIQQVVRGDSAAYFCASSSDLAGGVDEQFFGPGTRLTVL.

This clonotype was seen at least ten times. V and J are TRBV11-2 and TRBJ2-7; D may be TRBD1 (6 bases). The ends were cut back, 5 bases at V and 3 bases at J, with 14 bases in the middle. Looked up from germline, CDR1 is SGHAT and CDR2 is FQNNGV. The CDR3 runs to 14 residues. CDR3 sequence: CASSQRTASYEQYF. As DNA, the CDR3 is TGTGCCAGCAGCCAAAGGACAGCCAGCTACGAGCAGTACTTC. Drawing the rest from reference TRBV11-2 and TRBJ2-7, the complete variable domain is EAGVAQSPRYKIIEKRQSVAFWCNPISGHATLYWYQQILGQGPKLLIQFQNNGVVDDSQLPKDRFSAERLKGVDSTLKIQPAKLEDSAVYLCASSQRTASYEQYFGPGTRLTVT.

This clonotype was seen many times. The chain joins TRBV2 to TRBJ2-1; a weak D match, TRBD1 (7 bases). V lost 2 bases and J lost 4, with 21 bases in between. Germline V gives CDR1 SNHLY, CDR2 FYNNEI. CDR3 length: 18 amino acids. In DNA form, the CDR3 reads TGTGCCAGCAGTGAATATGGGGCGGGGACAGAAGTTTACAATGAGCAGTTCTTC. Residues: CASSEYGAGTEVYNEQFF. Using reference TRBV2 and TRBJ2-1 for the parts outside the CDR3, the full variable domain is EPEVTQTPSHQVTQMGQEVILRCVPISNHLYFYWYRQILGQKVEFLVSFYNNEISEKSEIFDDQFSVERPDGSNFTLKIRSTKLEDSAMYFCASSEYGAGTEVYNEQFFGPGTRLTVL.

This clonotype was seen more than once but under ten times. CDR3 nucleotide sequence: TGTGCCAGCAGCCCAAGGACTAGCGGGAGTACTTACAATGAGCAGTTCTTC. Translation: CASSPRTSGSTYNEQFF. This sequence joins TRBV11-2 and TRBJ2-1; 13 bases match TRBD2. CDR3 length: 17 amino acids. The J segment lost 4 bases and the V segment lost 5 bases, leaving 8 bases of the junction unmatched. Germline-derived CDR1 and CDR2 are SGHAT and FQNNGV.

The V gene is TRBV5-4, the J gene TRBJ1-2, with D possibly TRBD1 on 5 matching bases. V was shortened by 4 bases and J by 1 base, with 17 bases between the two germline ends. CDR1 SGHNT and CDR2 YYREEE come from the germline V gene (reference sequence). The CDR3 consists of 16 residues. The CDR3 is CASSEGRPGDNYGYTF. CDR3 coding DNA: TGTGCCAGCAGCGAGGGACGGCCGGGGGATAACTATGGCTACACCTTC.